This T cell receptor beta chain appears in the sequencing data of a study of cytomegalovirus exposure and HLA in healthy donors. 13 Jbeta primers and 60 Vbeta primers were used for the PCR. Here immunoSEQ multiplex PCR was the method, and the copy in TCRdb shows in-frame clones only, minus some. The sample shows 97,000 or so clones, around 60% of them seen only once. This CDR3 region has 14 residues. Unmatched junction bases numbered 7, after V lost 5 bases and J lost 4 bases. The germline V gene has CDR1 MNHEY and CDR2 SVGAGI. This clone has just a few counts. The chain couples TRBV6-5 to TRBJ1-2; 7 bases are shared with TRBD1. The sequenced material came from PBMCs. This clonotype was obtained from a human donor in good health. The CDR3 here is CASSRTGQSYGYTF. In nucleotides, the CDR3 is TGTGCCAGCAGTCGTACGGGACAGAGCTATGGCTACACCTTC.